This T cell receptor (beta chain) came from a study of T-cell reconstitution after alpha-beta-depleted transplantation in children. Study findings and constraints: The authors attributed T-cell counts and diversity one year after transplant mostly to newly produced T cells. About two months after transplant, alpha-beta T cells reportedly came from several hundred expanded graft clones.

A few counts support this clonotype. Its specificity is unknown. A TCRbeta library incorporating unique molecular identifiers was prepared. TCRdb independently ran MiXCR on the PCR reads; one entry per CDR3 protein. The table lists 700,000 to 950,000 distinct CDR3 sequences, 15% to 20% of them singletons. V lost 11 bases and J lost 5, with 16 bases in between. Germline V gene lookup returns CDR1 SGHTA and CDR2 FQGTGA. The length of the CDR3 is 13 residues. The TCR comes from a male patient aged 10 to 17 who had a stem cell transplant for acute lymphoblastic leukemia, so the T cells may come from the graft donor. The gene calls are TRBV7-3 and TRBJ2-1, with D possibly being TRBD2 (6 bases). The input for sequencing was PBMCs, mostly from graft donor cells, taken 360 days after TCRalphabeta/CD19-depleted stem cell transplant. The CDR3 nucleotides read TGTGCCGTCCTAGGGAGGAGTAACAATGAGCAGTTCTTC. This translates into CAVLGRSNNEQFF. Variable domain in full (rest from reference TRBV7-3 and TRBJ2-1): GAGVSQTPSNKVTEKGKYVELRCDPISGHTALYWYRQSLGQGPEFLIYFQGTGAADDSGLPNDRFFAVRPEGSVSTLKIQRTERGDSAVYLCAVLGRSNNEQFFGPGTRLTVL.